A selection of T cell receptor beta chains follows, all from one sample in a study of CD8 T cells in ankylosing spondylitis. TCRdb passed the 5' RACE reads through MiXCR, listing each CDR3 protein once. The sample holds about 100,000 distinct CDR3 sequences, 24% seen once. Sequencing was done on a sample of synovial fluid, either unsorted or a sorted T cell fraction (not recorded which). All receptors come from a male donor with ankylosing spondylitis. Both conserved end residues are part of each CDR3. D genes are given only for firm matches.

J gene: TRBJ1-1; V gene: TRBV14; D gene: NA; CDR3 protein: CASSSGPVWRAFF
J gene: TRBJ2-2; V gene: TRBV10-2; D gene: TRBD1; CDR3 protein: CASRTGTGGYSGELFF
J gene: TRBJ1-1; V gene: TRBV6-2/TRBV6-3; D gene: NA; CDR3 protein: CASSYSSPTVNTEAFF
J gene: TRBJ2-7; V gene: TRBV7-9; D gene: NA; CDR3 protein: CASSFVEYEQYF
J gene: TRBJ2-1; V gene: TRBV29-1; D gene: NA; CDR3 protein: CSVAVTVNGGEQFF
J gene: TRBJ2-7; V gene: TRBV5-1; D gene: NA; CDR3 protein: CASSLADPNRAYEQYF
J gene: TRBJ2-7; V gene: TRBV21-1; D gene: NA; CDR3 protein: CASSKAGTGPPGCLSYEQYF
J gene: TRBJ2-2; V gene: TRBV2; D gene: NA; CDR3 protein: CATAQGRGGTGELFF
J gene: TRBJ2-1; V gene: TRBV12-3/TRBV12-4; D gene: NA; CDR3 protein: CASSPTYNEQFF
J gene: TRBJ2-2; V gene: TRBV7-2; D gene: NA; CDR3 protein: CASSLGQNTGELFF
J gene: TRBJ2-7; V gene: TRBV20-1; D gene: TRBD2; CDR3 protein: CSGEGRSYEQYF
J gene: TRBJ2-5; V gene: TRBV20-1; D gene: TRBD2; CDR3 protein: CSARETSGLQETQYF
J gene: TRBJ1-2; V gene: TRBV20-1; D gene: NA; CDR3 protein: CSARPAVGGETGYTF